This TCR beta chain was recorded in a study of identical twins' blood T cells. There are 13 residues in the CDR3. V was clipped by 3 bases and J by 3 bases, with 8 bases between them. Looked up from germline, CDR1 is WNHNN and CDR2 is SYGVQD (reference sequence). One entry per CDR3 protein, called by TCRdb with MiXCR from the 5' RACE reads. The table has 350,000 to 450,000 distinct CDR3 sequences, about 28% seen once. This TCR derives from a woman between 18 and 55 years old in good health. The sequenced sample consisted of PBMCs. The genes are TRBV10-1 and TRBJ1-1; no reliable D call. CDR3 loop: CASSESWDTEAFF. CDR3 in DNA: TGCGCCAGCAGTGAAAGTTGGGACACTGAAGCTTTCTTT.